The entry that follows covers one T cell receptor (beta chain) sequence. Its antigen is not identified. This specimen belongs to a study of T cells expressing NK-cell markers. Looking at the study overall: Sequencing of TCR beta repertoires drew on sorted CD3+CD56+NKG2C+, CD3+CD56+NKG2C- and CD3+CD56-NKG2C+ T cells. Sequenced donors, eight in total, included seven who were HCMV-seropositive and one who was seronegative. Study-wide points: The study did not resolve the HCMV specificity of expanded NKG2C+ T cell clones.

No DNA is given; TCRdb re-called the 5' RACE reads and lists each CDR3 protein once. The sample spans 350,000 to 400,000 distinct CDR3 sequences; the ten largest clones claim about 10%. In germline, CDR1 is DFQATT, CDR2 SNEGSKA (reference sequence). The CDR3 has 17 residues. This sequence was found in a woman aged 45-65 years in good health. The chain is built from TRBV20-1 and TRBJ2-7; TCRdb proposes TRBD1, but this gene call is untestable without DNA. Sequencing used blood T cells: a sorted CD56 or NKG2C T cell subset, CD4+ or CD8+ T cells, or bulk PBMC T cells (not recorded which). CDR3 protein: CSASGTGPKGNSYEQYF.